Following are 25 T cell receptor beta chains from one sample sequenced in a study of blood T cell repertoires in COVID-19. The data were produced by immunoSEQ multiplex PCR, yet TCRdb's version contains in-frame clones alone and is incomplete. The sample carries tens of thousands of clones, about four fifths recorded once. Sample: peripheral blood. The receptor set was obtained from a human donor with acute or convalescent COVID-19. The donor label of this sample is uncertain.

V is TRBV6-6 and J is TRBJ2-3; 7 bases are shared with TRBD2. The CDR3 consists of 16 residues. Germline trimming cut 6 bases from V and 5 bases from J; bases unmatched to any gene: 14. The germline gives CDR1 MNHNY, CDR2 SVGAGI (reference sequence). For the CDR3, the DNA is TGTGCCAGCAGCTCGACCCTAAGCGGGGTAGGAGATACGCAGTATTTT. Translation gives CASSSTLSGVGDTQYF.

This chain links TRBV19 with TRBJ2-7; 7 bases fit TRBD1. V was clipped by 5 bases and J by 0 bases; unmatched bases: 7. Germline V gene sequence: CDR1 LNHDA, CDR2 SQIVND (reference sequence). CDR3 length equals 15 residues. CDR3 loop: CASSLPGQNSYEQYF. Written as DNA, the CDR3 is TGTGCCAGTAGTTTACCGGGACAGAACTCCTACGAGCAGTACTTC.

This clone showed up just once. The V gene is TRBV19, the J gene TRBJ1-1; D is perhaps TRBD1 (6 bases). The CDR3 covers 13 residues. The V gene's germline CDR1 is LNHDA and CDR2 SQIVND (reference sequence). V was shortened by 0 bases and J by 11 bases, with 13 bases between the two germline ends. CDR3 DNA sequence: TGTGCCAGTAGTATAGACGAAGGAACAGGGGCTTTCTTT. This sequence encodes CASSIDEGTGAFF.

The chain uses TRBV12-3 or TRBV12-4 and TRBJ1-2; 7 bases are a match to TRBD1. The CDR3 has 13 residues. After removal of 6 bases from V and 6 bases from J, the junction contained 7 bases not matched to a gene. CDR3 loop: CASSPTGNNGYTF. CDR3 nucleotides: TGTGCCAGCAGCCCGACAGGGAATAATGGCTACACCTTC.

This clone was found once. The V and J genes are TRBV9 and TRBJ2-7, with 7 bases that match TRBD2. J was trimmed by 4 bases and V by 0 bases; bases with no gene match: 4. The germline V gene encodes CDR1 SGDLS and CDR2 YYNGEE. The CDR3 contains 14 residues. The CDR3 DNA reads TGTGCCAGCAGCGTAGGTTCCGGGGGGTACGAGCAGTACTTC. It specifies CASSVGSGGYEQYF.

The chain combines TRBV27 with TRBJ2-7, with 11 bases lining up with TRBD2. V lost 5 bases and J lost 4; bases outside the gene matches: 7. The germline CDR1 and CDR2 sequences are MNHEY and SMNVEV (reference sequence). The CDR3 length is 15 residues. The CDR3 bases are TGTGCCAGCAGTCTGATGCTAGCGGGAGGATACGAGCAGTACTTC. Protein: CASSLMLAGGYEQYF.

The chain recombines TRBV7-6 with TRBJ1-1; possible D gene TRBD1, 6 bases. V lost 4 bases and J 1 base, leaving 10 bases between the germline ends. Germline lookup yields CDR1 SGHVS and CDR2 FNYEAQ. CDR3 length: 14 residues. The CDR3 reads CASSSLQGNTEAFF. In nucleotides, the CDR3 is TGTGCCAGCAGCTCTTTACAGGGGAACACTGAAGCTTTCTTT.

The chain recombines TRBV27 with TRBJ1-2, with 7 bases identical to TRBD1. There are 15 residues in the CDR3. V shed 0 bases and J 5 bases; nucleotides not matched to a gene: 6. Germline CDR1 reads MNHEY; CDR2 reads SMNVEV (reference sequence). The CDR3 nucleotides are TGTGCCAGCAGTTTATCGGGACAGAGTTTTTATGGCTACACCTTC. As protein: CASSLSGQSFYGYTF.

The rearrangement joins TRBV19 to TRBJ1-2; D not certain. The V gene lost 3 bases and the J gene lost 5 bases, with 13 bases spanning the gap. This CDR3 has 14 amino acids. CDR1 is LNHDA, CDR2 SQIVND, per germline (reference sequence). The CDR3, as DNA: TGTGCCAGTAGTATCCCCGGCGGAGGGTATGGCTACACCTTC. It yields the protein CASSIPGGGYGYTF. Combining the CDR3 with reference TRBV19 and TRBJ1-2 gives the whole variable domain DGGITQSPKYLFRKEGQNVTLSCEQNLNHDAMYWYRQDPGQGLRLIYYSQIVNDFQKGDIAEGYSVSREKKESFPLTVTSAQKNPTAFYLCASSIPGGGYGYTFGSGTRLTVV.

The V and J genes are TRBV6-5 and TRBJ1-5, with a tentative D call TRBD1 (5 bases). The V gene's germline CDR1 is MNHEY and CDR2 SVGAGI. The CDR3 spans 15 residues. V was pared by 6 bases and J by 0 bases, with 12 bases between. The DNA for the CDR3 is TGTGCCAGCAGGACAGACCACTTTAGCAATCAGCCCCAGCATTTT. As protein: CASRTDHFSNQPQHF.

The chain has TRBV3-1 (or the pseudogene TRBV3-2) and TRBJ1-1; D ambiguous. Germline V gives CDR1 LGHDT, CDR2 YNNKEL (reference sequence). Trimming left V 0 bases short and J 3 bases short, with 11 bases between. The CDR3 has 15 amino acids. Written as DNA, the CDR3 is TGTGCCAGCAGCCAAGAACGAGGAACTTACACTGAAGCTTTCTTT. Translation gives CASSQERGTYTEAFF.

The sample holds one count of this clone. V usage is TRBV20-1 and J usage is TRBJ2-7, with a possible D match to TRBD1 (5 bases). The V and J ends lost 3 bases and 3 bases respectively, with 15 bases between them. CDR1 is DFQATT and CDR2 is SNEGSKA in the germline V gene (reference sequence). The CDR3 extends over 14 amino acids. The CDR3 sequence is CSASRQGIDYEQYF. CDR3 nucleotide sequence: TGCAGTGCTAGTCGCCAGGGTATAGACTACGAGCAGTACTTC.

This sequence joins TRBV18 and TRBJ2-5, with TRBD1 matching 7 bases. V gave up 2 bases and J gave up 2 bases; unmatched junction bases: 5. This CDR3 spans 15 amino acids. Germline V gives CDR1 KGHSH, CDR2 LQKENI. The CDR3 DNA is TGTGCCAGCTCACCAATGTTGGGACAGCAAGAGACCCAGTACTTC. It specifies CASSPMLGQQETQYF.

The chain combines TRBV4-2 with TRBJ2-5; 9 bases are a match to TRBD2. Germline values: CDR1 LGHNA, CDR2 YNFKEQ. This CDR3 contains 16 residues. The trim removed 5 bases at V and 0 bases at J, leaving 7 bases unmatched. The CDR3 is CASSFGLARYQETQYF. The CDR3 bases are TGTGCCAGCAGCTTCGGACTAGCGAGGTACCAAGAGACCCAGTACTTC.

The V call is TRBV28, the J call TRBJ1-1; D gene ambiguous. CDR1 and CDR2 (germline): MDHEN, SYDVKM. Trimming shortened V by 3 bases and J by 6 bases, and 23 bases separated the two germline ends. The CDR3 totals 17 residues. CDR3 DNA: TGTGCCAGCAGTTTTCTCGGGGTCAGACTCCAGGACGCTGAAGCTTTCTTT. It is translated as CASSFLGVRLQDAEAFF.

The V gene is TRBV18, the J gene TRBJ1-3; 8 nucleotides agree with TRBD1. Germline assignment: CDR1 KGHSH and CDR2 LQKENI. The J segment lost 7 bases and the V segment lost 6 bases, leaving 8 bases of the junction unmatched. This CDR3 has 14 amino acids. CDR3 in DNA: TGTGCCAGCTCTTTCGAGAACAGGGGGAACACCATATATTTT. Amino acid sequence: CASSFENRGNTIYF.

The J gene is TRBJ1-5, the V gene TRBV7-2; TRBD1 matches at 7 bases. CDR1 SGHTA and CDR2 FQGNSA come from the germline V gene. The CDR3 runs 14 residues. Losses at the gene ends were 5 bases for V and 4 bases for J; bases not matched to a gene: 5. DNA of the CDR3: TGTGCCAGCAGCGGCGGGACAGCTAATCAGCCCCAGCATTTT. Protein sequence: CASSGGTANQPQHF.

This clone was found a few times. The chain joins TRBV4-3 to TRBJ1-2; 7 positions agree with TRBD1. There are 14 residues in the CDR3. Germline CDR1 is LGHNA and CDR2 is YSLEER. V was clipped by 1 base and J by 6 bases; unmatched bases: 5. CDR3 amino acids: CASSQATGIHGYTF. The CDR3 DNA sequence: TGCGCCAGCAGCCAAGCGACAGGGATTCATGGCTACACCTTC.

The CDR3, as DNA: TGTGCCAGCAGCTCCGGGACTAGCGGGCACAGCTCCTACAATGAGCAGTTCTTC. Amino acid sequence: CASSSGTSGHSSYNEQFF. The chain combines TRBV7-2 with TRBJ2-1; 12 nucleotides agree with TRBD2. CDR3 length: 18 amino acids. V shed 4 bases, J shed 0 bases, and the junction held 7 bases outside the gene matches. Germline V gives CDR1 SGHTA, CDR2 FQGNSA.

This sequence joins TRBV7-2 and TRBJ2-7, with 8 nucleotides matching TRBD1. V shed 0 bases, J shed 3 bases, and the junction held 1 base outside the gene matches. CDR1 is SGHTA, CDR2 FQGNSA, per germline. The CDR3 runs to 14 residues. The CDR3: CASSLATGGYEQYF. CDR3 bases: TGTGCCAGCAGCTTAGCTACAGGGGGCTACGAGCAGTACTTC.

The rearrangement links TRBV6-5 to TRBJ1-1; D is unresolved. Germline V gene lookup returns CDR1 MNHEY and CDR2 SVGAGI. CDR3 length equals 11 residues. Trimming pared 11 bases from V and 5 bases from J, leaving 12 bases between. The CDR3 reads CAAVRLTEAFF. The CDR3 region has the DNA TGTGCCGCGGTAAGGCTAACTGAAGCTTTCTTT.

This clone was picked up a small number of times. V is TRBV28 and J is TRBJ2-5, with 9 bases aligning to TRBD1. V lost 4 bases and J lost 4; bases outside the gene matches: 4. Germline V CDR1 and CDR2: MDHEN, SYDVKM. The CDR3 has 14 residues. The DNA for the CDR3 is TGTGCCAGCAGTTCACCGGGACAGGGAGAGACCCAGTACTTC. Protein product: CASSSPGQGETQYF.

The chain recombines TRBV7-9 with TRBJ2-7; weak D call: TRBD2 (5 bases). The length of the CDR3 is 15 residues. Trimming shortened V by 0 bases and J by 3 bases, and 12 bases separated the two germline ends. The germline V gene has CDR1 SEHNR and CDR2 FQNEAQ (reference sequence). The CDR3: CASSLAGSAYYEQYF. The CDR3 DNA sequence: TGTGCCAGCAGCTTAGCGGGTAGCGCCTACTACGAGCAGTACTTC.

V usage is TRBV6-5 and J usage is TRBJ1-5, with D unresolved. The V and J ends lost 5 bases and 0 bases respectively, with 8 bases between them. Germline V gene data show CDR1 as MNHEY and CDR2 as SVGAGI. The CDR3 totals 14 residues. Here the CDR3 DNA reads TGTGCCAGCAGTAGATCCTATAGCAATCAGCCCCAGCATTTT. Translating it yields CASSRSYSNQPQHF.

This sequence joins TRBV10-2 and TRBJ2-2, with D hard to call. Deletions cut 7 bases from V and 9 bases from J, with 9 bases between. Germline V gene lookup returns CDR1 WSHSY and CDR2 SAAADI. The CDR3 is made up of 11 amino acids. The CDR3 nucleotides read TGCGCCAGCAATACACACCGGGAGCTGTTTTTT. It is translated as CASNTHRELFF.